This TCR beta chain was retrieved from a study of T cells after yellow fever vaccination. In this sample, this clonotype turned up many times. Its antigen remains unidentified. A process of 5'RACE template switching, which added a universal primer site and UMIs, was used to make TCR cDNA. MiXCR, applied by TCRdb to the 5' RACE reads, yields one record per CDR3 protein. The sample lists around 72,000 distinct CDR3 sequences; 7.3% were seen once. Notes on the study in general: Sorted repertoires could include abundant contaminating clonotypes from bulk cells. Just a small share of clonotypes turned up in the CD4 compartment as well as the CD8 compartment. Subsequent to the booster, the majority of primary-vaccination clones reappeared (96% CD4, 80% to 90% CD8).

This TCR derives from a man between 18 and 35 years old who received the YFV17D yellow fever vaccine. Sample: CD8+ T cells sorted from PBMCs, taken around 10 days after the first yellow fever vaccination.

For the CDR3, the DNA is TGTGCCAGCAGGACGGGAGGGGAGTACCAAGAGACCCAGTACTTC. This gives the protein CASRTGGEYQETQYF. V gene TRBV6-2 or TRBV6-3 combines with J gene TRBJ2-5; 8 bases align to TRBD2. This CDR3 is 15 amino acids long. Germline V lookup: CDR1 MNHEY, CDR2 SVGEGT. V was clipped by 6 bases and J by 0 bases; unmatched bases: 6.